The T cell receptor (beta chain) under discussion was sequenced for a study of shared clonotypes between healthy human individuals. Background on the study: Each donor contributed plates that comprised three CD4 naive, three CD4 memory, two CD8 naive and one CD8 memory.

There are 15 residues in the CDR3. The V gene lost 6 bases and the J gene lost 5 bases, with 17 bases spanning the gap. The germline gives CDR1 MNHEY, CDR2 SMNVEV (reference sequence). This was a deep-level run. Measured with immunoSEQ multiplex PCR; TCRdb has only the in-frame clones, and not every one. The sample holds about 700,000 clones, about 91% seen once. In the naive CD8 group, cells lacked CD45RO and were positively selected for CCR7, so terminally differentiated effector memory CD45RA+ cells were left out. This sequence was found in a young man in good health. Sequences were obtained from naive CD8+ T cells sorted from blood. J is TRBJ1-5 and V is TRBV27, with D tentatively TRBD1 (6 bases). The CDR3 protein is CASSSLTGIHQPQHF. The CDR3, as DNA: TGTGCCAGCAGCTCTCTAACAGGGATCCATCAGCCCCAGCATTTT.